This T cell receptor beta chain was obtained from a study of T cell responses to AZD1222 COVID-19 vaccine. About the study: Second doses were pooled across both intervals (about 4 or about 12 weeks). Study conclusions and caveats: Among AZD1222 vaccinees, only 6 or 7 were seropositive at baseline.

A few counts support this clone. Its antigen is undetermined. TCRdb keeps only in-frame clones here, not all; method: immunoSEQ multiplex PCR. Found here are approximately 150,000 clones, about 85% of them singletons; the top ten hold about 2.5%. Germline V lookup: CDR1 SQVTM, CDR2 ANQGSEA. The CDR3 has 14 residues. The ends were cut back, 4 bases at V and 1 base at J, with 13 bases in the middle. Sequenced material: peripheral blood, taken on day 0 of AZD1222 vaccination. This chain uses TRBV29-1 with TRBJ1-2; TRBD1 is a possible D gene (5 bases). This clonotype originated in an adult in good health. The chain's CDR3 is CSVGGGRLNYGYTF. The CDR3, as DNA: TGCAGCGTTGGGGGGGGACGGCTTAACTATGGCTACACCTTC. The full variable domain, completed using reference TRBV29-1 and TRBJ1-2, is SAVISQKPSRDICQRGTSLTIQCQVDSQVTMMFWYRQQPGQSLTLIATANQGSEATYESGFVIDKFPISRPNLTFSTLTVSNMSPEDSSIYLCSVGGGRLNYGYTFGSGTRLTVV.